These 12 T cell receptor beta chains share one sample of origin, sequenced in a study of T cells in Graves' hyperthyroidism and ophthalmopathy. There were TCR beta CDR3 regions amplified from RNA transcripts. A first-round RT-PCR of the TCR CDR3 used the HTBI primer set. One entry per CDR3 protein, called by TCRdb with MiXCR from the multiplex PCR reads. This table has about 320,000 distinct CDR3 sequences, roughly 15% appearing once. Sample: blood. These receptors all come from a man aged 25-45 years with Graves' hyperthyroidism.

This clonotype was recorded many times. V gene TRBV7-3 combines with J gene TRBJ1-1; D gene uncertain. The CDR3 sequence is 14 residues long. Germline values: CDR1 SGHTA, CDR2 FQGTGA. The ends were cut back, 4 bases at V and 4 bases at J, with 13 bases in the middle. The CDR3 DNA reads TGTGCCAGCAGCTCAAGACATCTGGGCACTGAAGCTTTCTTT. Its protein product is CASSSRHLGTEAFF.

This clonotype was counted many times. CDR3: CAWNRASGYTF. The CDR3, as DNA: TGTGCCTGGAATAGGGCTAGTGGCTACACCTTC. V usage is TRBV30 and J usage is TRBJ1-2; unclear D gene. Germline V lookup: CDR1 GTSNPN, CDR2 SVGIG (reference sequence). The CDR3 is made up of 11 amino acids. The V and J ends lost 4 bases and 7 bases respectively, with 10 bases between them.

This clonotype was detected many times. The V and J genes are TRBV27 and TRBJ1-2, with D perhaps TRBD1 (6 bases). The CDR3 totals 14 residues. V was trimmed by 1 base and J by 4 bases, leaving 10 bases between them. Per germline, CDR1 MNHEY and CDR2 SMNVEV (reference sequence). CDR3 coding DNA: TGTGCCAGCAGTTTATTGGAAGGGGGCTATGGCTACACCTTC. Its protein is CASSLLEGGYGYTF.

This clonotype was detected ten times or more. The chain is built from TRBV30 and TRBJ1-4; D is undetermined. This CDR3 is built from 13 residues. The V and J ends lost 2 bases and 8 bases respectively, with 12 bases between them. The germline CDR1 and CDR2 sequences are GTSNPN and SVGIG (reference sequence). CDR3 sequence (DNA): TGTGCCTGGAGTAATTCTAATGGAGAAAAACTGTTTTTT. This sequence encodes CAWSNSNGEKLFF. The full variable domain, rest sourced from reference TRBV30 and TRBJ1-4, is SQTIHQWPATLVQPVGSPLSLECTVEGTSNPNLYWYRQAAGRGLQLLFYSVGIGQISSEVPQNLSASRPQDRQFILSSKKLLLSDSGFYLCAWSNSNGEKLFFGSGTQLSVL.

This clonotype was seen at least ten times. This chain joins TRBV5-1 and TRBJ2-3; D ambiguous. The CDR3 length is 14 residues. Germline V CDR1 and CDR2: SGHRS, YFSETQ. V was pared by 6 bases and J by 1 base, with 12 bases between. The CDR3 DNA reads TGCGCCAGCACCGCAGCCTCTGGCACAGATACGCAGTATTTT. Residues: CASTAASGTDTQYF.

This clonotype was counted ten times or more. The genes are TRBV2 and TRBJ2-4, with D perhaps given as TRBD1 or TRBD2 (5 bases each). Between the trimmed V and J ends, which lost 7 bases and 0 bases, there was a span of 10 bases. Germline CDR1 is SNHLY and CDR2 is FYNNEI. The CDR3 is made up of 14 amino acids. In nucleotides, the CDR3 is TGTGCCAGCATCGAGGGGTTAGCCAAAAACATTCAGTACTTC. It yields the protein CASIEGLAKNIQYF.

Ten or more counts support this clonotype. Here the CDR3 reads CSVEAGTNEQYF. The CDR3 DNA reads TGCAGCGTTGAGGCGGGAACTAACGAGCAGTACTTC. This sequence joins TRBV29-1 and TRBJ2-7, with D perhaps matching TRBD2 (6 bases). Looked up from germline, CDR1 is SQVTM and CDR2 is ANQGSEA. The CDR3 is made up of 12 amino acids. With 3 bases removed from V and 5 bases from J, the gap between germline ends came to 11 bases.

This clonotype was seen only a few times. The chain carries TRBV7-2 and TRBJ1-5; 7 nucleotides match TRBD1. The CDR3 is made up of 15 amino acids. The germline V gene encodes CDR1 SGHTA and CDR2 FQGNSA. Trimming at V came to 4 bases and at J to 7 bases, leaving 10 bases not matched to a gene. CDR3 nucleotides: TGTGCCAGCAGCTCCGACTCAGGGGGTTTGCAGCCCCAGCATTTT. This translates into CASSSDSGGLQPQHF.

This clonotype was observed a handful of times. J is TRBJ2-5 and V is TRBV5-4, with 7 bases that match TRBD2. J gave up 3 bases and V 3 bases, and 2 bases lay outside the gene matches. The V gene's germline CDR1 is SGHNT and CDR2 YYREEE (reference sequence). The CDR3 is 13 amino acids. The CDR3 here is CASSYLAEETQYF. CDR3 bases: TGTGCCAGCAGCTATCTAGCGGAAGAGACCCAGTACTTC.

V and J are TRBV29-1 and TRBJ2-3; no clear D. V was clipped by 4 bases and J by 0 bases, with 5 bases between them. The CDR3 has 12 amino acids. CDR1 and CDR2 from the germline V gene are SQVTM and ANQGSEA. The CDR3 reads CSVASSTDTQYF. The CDR3 nucleotides are TGCAGCGTTGCTAGTAGCACAGATACGCAGTATTTT.

This clonotype was counted only a few times. This could be a read error, since a much larger clone is one nucleotide away. The V gene is TRBV6-2 or TRBV6-3, the J gene TRBJ2-7; D unresolved. V lost 4 bases and J 0 bases, leaving 10 bases between the germline ends. CDR1 MNHEY and CDR2 SVGEGT come from the germline V gene. The CDR3 contains 14 residues. The CDR3 bases are TGTGCCAGCAGTTCTTTTAGCATCTCCTACGAGCAGTACTTC. This gives the protein CASSSFSISYEQYF.

At least ten counts were recorded for this clonotype. This sequence joins TRBV9 and TRBJ1-4, with D possibly TRBD1 on 6 matching bases. Between the trimmed V and J ends, which lost 7 bases and 7 bases, there was a span of 17 bases. CDR3 length: 14 residues. Per germline, CDR1 SGDLS and CDR2 YYNGEE. CDR3 nucleotides: TGTGCCAGCGCGCCGGGGACAAGGGCTGAAAAACTGTTTTTT. As protein: CASAPGTRAEKLFF.